The rows below give T cell receptor beta chains drawn from one sample of a study of CD8+CD57+ T cells in acquired aplastic anemia. TCRdb re-derived calls from the reads in MiXCR, one entry per CDR3 protein. The profile covers 120,000 or so distinct CDR3 sequences, with 48% appearing a single time and 2.5% to 3% taken by the ten largest. Sequenced input: sorted CD4+, CD8+, or CD8+CD57+ T cells (not recorded which) from PBMCs. These receptors all stem from a human donor in good health, serving as a control. CDR3s include the opening cysteine and the closing phenylalanine or tryptophan. The D gene is left open where the match is weak. Size tells how often a clone was seen (once, few, many) or the class of an expanded clone, and some rows leave it out.

TRBV24-1	TRBJ1-1	NA	many	CATQKGMNTEAFF	TGTGCCACCCAAAAAGGAATGAACACTGAAGCTTTCTTT
TRBV5-8	TRBJ1-2	NA	many	CASNYPGTYDNYGYTF	TGTGCCAGCAACTACCCTGGGACATATGATAACTATGGCTACACCTTC
TRBV7-2	TRBJ1-5	NA	NA	CASSPRQNNQPQHF	TGTGCCAGCAGCCCTCGACAGAACAATCAGCCCCAGCATTTT
TRBV6-1	TRBJ1-4	NA	NA	CASSEGAPGFNEKLFF	TGTGCCAGCAGTGAAGGGGCGCCAGGGTTTAATGAAAAACTGTTTTTT
TRBV7-2	TRBJ1-1	NA	once	CASSLEADTEAFF	TGTGCCAGCAGCTTAGAAGCGGACACTGAAGCTTTCTTT
TRBV7-8	TRBJ1-2	NA	NA	CASSSRIDNYGYTF	TGTGCCAGCAGTTCTAGAATCGATAACTATGGCTACACCTTC
TRBV10-3	TRBJ2-1	TRBD2	NA	CAISESTSGGEYNEQFF	TGTGCCATCAGTGAGTCGACTAGCGGGGGTGAATACAATGAGCAGTTCTTC
TRBV19	TRBJ1-1	NA	NA	CASLTGGVAFF	TGTGCCAGCCTTACGGGGGGGGTAGCTTTCTTT
TRBV9	TRBJ2-7	TRBD1	many	CASSVGRGTGGHEQYF	TGTGCCAGCAGCGTAGGGAGGGGGACAGGGGGACACGAGCAGTACTTC
TRBV5-5	TRBJ2-7	TRBD1	many	CASSFSGTGFEQYF	TGTGCCAGCAGCTTCTCCGGGACAGGGTTCGAGCAGTACTTC
TRBV15	TRBJ2-1	NA	NA	CATGRDGSTGSYNEQFF	TGTGCCACCGGCAGAGACGGTAGTACGGGGTCCTACAATGAGCAGTTCTTC
TRBV29-1	TRBJ1-2	NA	once	CSVSTGSSYTF	TGCAGCGTTTCGACTGGGAGTAGCTACACCTTC
TRBV2	TRBJ2-7	TRBD1	NA	CASSRDRREQYF	TGTGCCAGCAGCCGGGACAGGCGCGAGCAGTACTTC